A single sample is the source of the 12 T cell receptor beta chains below, sequenced in a study of stem cell transplantation in POMP-related autoinflammatory disease (TCRdb year 2021). The method behind the library was the immunoSEQ multiplex PCR assay. TCRdb provides this immuneACCESS table in a form limited to in-frame rearrangements. Some clones are lacking; in checked studies, under half of them reflect an unresolved V gene, and why the rest are absent is not known. This sample has 9,500 to 10,000 clones in its table, and around 79% of those were observed once. The biggest ten clones account for about 4.6% of the sample. The time point label, read with the paper, signifies: after hematopoietic stem cell transplant. Sample: CD4+ T cells from PBMCs, taken after stem cell transplantation. The origin of the receptors is a human patient with POMP-related autoinflammation and immune dysregulation (PRAID). Donor T cells from the graft may be present among the T cells after a transplant.

The V and J genes are TRBV10-3 and TRBJ1-5; 9 nucleotides match TRBD1. This CDR3 is 13 amino acids long. V was clipped by 9 bases and J by 4 bases; unmatched bases: 4. CDR1 is ENHRY, CDR2 SYGVKD, per germline. The CDR3 sequence is CAMGQGRNQPQHF. DNA for the CDR3: TGTGCCATGGGACAGGGTAGGAATCAGCCCCAGCATTTT.

The chain carries TRBV20-1 and TRBJ1-2; a possible D gene is TRBD1 (5 bases). Trimming removed 3 bases at V and 5 bases at J, with 19 bases between. CDR3 length: 15 amino acids. The germline V gene has CDR1 DFQATT and CDR2 SNEGSKA (reference sequence). The CDR3, as DNA: TGCAGTGCTAGTAGGCGTGGGGCGGTCCTGTATGGCTACACCTTC. Its translation: CSASRRGAVLYGYTF.

Written as DNA, the CDR3 is TGTGCCAGCAGCGACAGGGGCTCACCCCTCCACTTT. Translation: CASSDRGSPLHF. V usage is TRBV7-9 and J usage is TRBJ1-6; 8 bases are shared with TRBD1. Germline loops: CDR1 SEHNR, CDR2 FQNEAQ (reference sequence). The CDR3 is made up of 12 amino acids. The J segment lost 10 bases and the V segment lost 5 bases, leaving 1 base of the junction unmatched.

DNA of the CDR3: TGTGCCAGCACCGAAGTTTCCCCCTATACGCAGTATTTT. Protein: CASTEVSPYTQYF. The rearrangement joins TRBV28 to TRBJ2-3; D not resolved. Germline V CDR1 and CDR2: MDHEN, SYDVKM. This CDR3 region has 13 residues. V was trimmed by 7 bases and J by 7 bases, leaving 15 bases between them.

This chain connects TRBV7-8 to TRBJ1-5, with 12 bases matching TRBD1. CDR1 is SGHVS, CDR2 FQNEAQ, per germline. The CDR3 sequence is 18 residues long. Germline trimming cut 3 bases from V and 1 base from J; bases unmatched to any gene: 7. The chain's CDR3 is CASSLLGTGGVSNQPQHF. CDR3 nucleotide sequence: TGTGCCAGCAGCTTGCTCGGGACAGGGGGCGTCAGCAATCAGCCCCAGCATTTT.

This clone was detected once. This chain uses TRBV19 with TRBJ2-7; 10 bases match TRBD2. The junction had 1 base not matched to a gene; V was cut back by 3 bases and J by 2 bases. Germline lookup yields CDR1 LNHDA and CDR2 SQIVND (reference sequence). The CDR3 sequence is 14 residues long. CDR3 nucleotide sequence: TGTGCCAGTAGTATCAGCGGGAGGGCCTACGAGCAGTACTTC. This gives the protein CASSISGRAYEQYF. Full variable domain (missing parts from reference TRBV19 and TRBJ2-7): DGGITQSPKYLFRKEGQNVTLSCEQNLNHDAMYWYRQDPGQGLRLIYYSQIVNDFQKGDIAEGYSVSREKKESFPLTVTSAQKNPTAFYLCASSISGRAYEQYFGPGTRLTVT.

This chain uses TRBV29-1 with TRBJ1-1; D remains unclear. V lost 6 bases and J lost 1, with 6 bases in between. Germline V lookup: CDR1 SQVTM, CDR2 ANQGSEA. There are 11 residues in the CDR3. CDR3: CSVGRNTEAFF. Written as DNA, the CDR3 is TGCAGCGTAGGGAGGAACACTGAAGCTTTCTTT.

J is TRBJ2-6 and V is TRBV30, with D possibly matching TRBD1 (7 bases). CDR1 GTSNPN and CDR2 SVGIG come from the germline V gene (reference sequence). This CDR3 has 16 residues. V was pared by 3 bases and J by 2 bases, with 14 bases between. The CDR3: CAWRTGTLAGANVLTF. The DNA of the CDR3 is TGTGCCTGGAGGACAGGGACTCTTGCTGGGGCCAACGTCCTGACTTTC. Full variable domain (rest looked up from reference TRBV30 and TRBJ2-6): SQTIHQWPATLVQPVGSPLSLECTVEGTSNPNLYWYRQAAGRGLQLLFYSVGIGQISSEVPQNLSASRPQDRQFILSSKKLLLSDSGFYLCAWRTGTLAGANVLTFGAGSRLTVL.

The chain is built from TRBV10-3 and TRBJ2-2, with TRBD1 identical over 7 bases. With 6 bases clipped from V and 13 bases from J, the junction kept 11 bases outside the gene matches. Germline loops: CDR1 ENHRY, CDR2 SYGVKD. The CDR3 length is 13 residues. The CDR3 protein is CAIRRQGLEALFF. The CDR3 DNA reads TGTGCCATCAGAAGACAGGGCCTTGAAGCGCTGTTTTTT.

The rearrangement links TRBV30 to TRBJ1-2, with D hard to call. Germline lookup yields CDR1 GTSNPN and CDR2 SVGIG (reference sequence). CDR3 length equals 15 residues. V was trimmed by 0 bases and J by 0 bases, leaving 11 bases between them. Here the CDR3 DNA reads TGTGCCTGGAGTGTAGGGTCGGGGACTAACTATGGCTACACCTTC. This gives the protein CAWSVGSGTNYGYTF.

CDR3 in DNA: TGCGCCAGCAGCTTGGCCACGGCGGGAGCGCTCGATGAGCAGTTCTTC. Amino acids: CASSLATAGALDEQFF. This chain connects TRBV5-1 to TRBJ2-1, with 7 nucleotides matching TRBD2. V shed 0 bases and J 8 bases; nucleotides not matched to a gene: 11. This CDR3 contains 16 residues. The V gene's germline CDR1 is SGHRS and CDR2 YFSETQ.

The chain uses TRBV10-3 and TRBJ1-1, with D maybe TRBD1 (6 bases). In germline, CDR1 is ENHRY, CDR2 SYGVKD. With 0 bases removed from V and 6 bases from J, the gap between germline ends came to 14 bases. This CDR3 contains 15 residues. The CDR3 here is CAISESSGDIAEAFF. DNA of the CDR3: TGTGCCATCAGTGAGTCGTCAGGGGATATCGCTGAAGCTTTCTTT.